What follows is one TCR beta chain and its context. The antigen remains unidentified. The record originates from a study of beta chain features in type 1 diabetes. As for the study in general: Examination covered roughly 100,000,000 sorted cells spanning all samples.

The authors reverse transcribed all of the isolated RNA, so sequencing captured expressed TCRB transcripts. Repertoires were generated with immunoSEQ multiplex PCR, while TCRdb's copy carries only in-frame clones and drops some. The data show 60,000 or so clones, with approximately 59% seen just once and 2.2% held by the top ten. The germline gives CDR1 SGHRS, CDR2 YFSETQ. The V gene lost 4 bases and the J gene lost 6 bases, with 14 bases spanning the gap. This CDR3 has 14 amino acids. Whole-study findings and limits: Insertions were fewer and deletions more numerous at VDJ junctions in type 1 diabetes patients.

The rearrangement links TRBV5-1 to TRBJ2-1; possibly TRBD1 for D (6 bases). The sequencing input was Tregs from blood. The origin of this receptor is a woman in her late teens or twenties in good health. The CDR3 DNA is TGCGCCAGCAGCGCAGGGGCCCCGCCCAATGAGCAGTTCTTC. Protein product: CASSAGAPPNEQFF.